This T cell receptor (beta chain) was documented in a study of T cell repertoires in cytomegalovirus infection. As to this clonotype: A junction boundary mismatches the germline segment, possibly from a read error.

TCRdb itself ran the reads through MiXCR, one entry per CDR3 protein. The table records 250,000 or so distinct CDR3 sequences, over 15% of them present only once. The CDR3 has 14 amino acids. The chain carries TRBV12-3 or TRBV12-4 and TRBJ1-1; no reliable D call. This TCR came from a human donor in good health (CMV status not recorded). Some clones in this sample may be carry-over from other donors' samples. The sample comprised CD8+ T cells from PBMCs. This chain's CDR3 is CASLEFDLNTEALF. The DNA for the CDR3 is TGTGCCAGCCTTGAATTCGATCTGAACACTGAAGCTCTCTTT.